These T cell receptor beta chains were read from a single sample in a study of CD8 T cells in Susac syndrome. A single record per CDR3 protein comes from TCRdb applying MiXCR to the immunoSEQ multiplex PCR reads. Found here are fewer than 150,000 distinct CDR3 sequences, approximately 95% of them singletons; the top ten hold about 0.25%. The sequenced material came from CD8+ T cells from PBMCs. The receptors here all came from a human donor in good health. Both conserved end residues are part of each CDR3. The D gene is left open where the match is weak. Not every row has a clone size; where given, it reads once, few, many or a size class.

CDR3nt: TGTGCCAGCAGCCGCGGGGAGACCTCCTACGAGCAGTACTTC
CDR3aa: CASSRGETSYEQYF
d_gene: NA
abundance: NA
j_gene: TRBJ2-7
v_gene: TRBV27

CDR3nt: TGCAGTGCCCGACCTGAGCAGTTCTTC
CDR3aa: CSARPEQFF
d_gene: NA
abundance: NA
j_gene: TRBJ2-1
v_gene: TRBV20-1

CDR3nt: TGTGCCAGCAGCCTAAGACAGGAGCAGTTCTTC
CDR3aa: CASSLRQEQFF
d_gene: NA
abundance: NA
j_gene: TRBJ2-1
v_gene: TRBV11-2

CDR3nt: TGCAGTGCTGGCGGGGCAGAAGTGAACACCGGGGAGCTGTTTTTT
CDR3aa: CSAGGAEVNTGELFF
d_gene: NA
abundance: NA
j_gene: TRBJ2-2
v_gene: TRBV20-1

CDR3nt: TGTGCCAGCAGTTTACTCCGTCTAGCGGGAGGGCCGGATCCCAATGAGCAGTTCTTC
CDR3aa: CASSLLRLAGGPDPNEQFF
d_gene: TRBD2
abundance: NA
j_gene: TRBJ2-1
v_gene: TRBV12-3/TRBV12-4

CDR3nt: TGTGCCAGCAGCAAACAGGGGGCCCAAGAGACCCAGTACTTC
CDR3aa: CASSKQGAQETQYF
d_gene: TRBD1
abundance: NA
j_gene: TRBJ2-5
v_gene: TRBV7-9

CDR3nt: TGTGCCAGCAGTTTCGACGGTTACAATGAGCAGTTCTTC
CDR3aa: CASSFDGYNEQFF
d_gene: NA
abundance: NA
j_gene: TRBJ2-1
v_gene: TRBV12-3/TRBV12-4

CDR3nt: TGCAGCGCTTTCGTCGGGCAGTTCTACGAGCAGTACTTC
CDR3aa: CSAFVGQFYEQYF
d_gene: NA
abundance: NA
j_gene: TRBJ2-7
v_gene: TRBV29-1

CDR3nt: TGCAGCGTCGGGACAGGGTCTAAAGCCGAGCAGTACTTC
CDR3aa: CSVGTGSKAEQYF
d_gene: TRBD1
abundance: NA
j_gene: TRBJ2-7
v_gene: TRBV29-1

CDR3nt: TGTGCCAGCAGTTTCGGCGGCAGGAGCTCCTACGAGCAGTACTTC
CDR3aa: CASSFGGRSSYEQYF
d_gene: NA
abundance: NA
j_gene: TRBJ2-7
v_gene: TRBV28

CDR3nt: TGTGCCAGCAAAGGGGCCGGACACCGTAACGAGCAGTACTTC
CDR3aa: CASKGAGHRNEQYF
d_gene: NA
abundance: NA
j_gene: TRBJ2-7
v_gene: TRBV27

CDR3nt: TGTGCCAGCAGCTTAGCGCCTAGCACGGGCGAGCAGTACTTC
CDR3aa: CASSLAPSTGEQYF
d_gene: NA
abundance: NA
j_gene: TRBJ2-7
v_gene: TRBV7-6

CDR3nt: TGTGCCAGCAGCCTCAGGGGGGACACTGAAGCTTTCTTT
CDR3aa: CASSLRGDTEAFF
d_gene: TRBD1
abundance: once
j_gene: TRBJ1-1
v_gene: TRBV13

CDR3nt: TGTGCCAGCAGCCAACAAGGAGTGGGATCCTACGAGCAGTACTTC
CDR3aa: CASSQQGVGSYEQYF
d_gene: NA
abundance: NA
j_gene: TRBJ2-7
v_gene: TRBV14

CDR3nt: TGTGCCAGCAGTTTATCCCGCACAGATACGCAGTATTTT
CDR3aa: CASSLSRTDTQYF
d_gene: NA
abundance: NA
j_gene: TRBJ2-3
v_gene: TRBV27

CDR3nt: TGTGCCAGCAGTATAGCCGACAGGGTTTGGCCAGATACGCAGTATTTT
CDR3aa: CASSIADRVWPDTQYF
d_gene: TRBD1
abundance: NA
j_gene: TRBJ2-3
v_gene: TRBV2

CDR3nt: TGTGCCAGCAGTTGGGGGACAGAAGGATATGGCTACACCTTC
CDR3aa: CASSWGTEGYGYTF
d_gene: TRBD1
abundance: NA
j_gene: TRBJ1-2
v_gene: TRBV28

CDR3nt: TGCAGTGCTAGAGGAAGGGAGAATTCGGGCGAGCAGTACTTC
CDR3aa: CSARGRENSGEQYF
d_gene: NA
abundance: NA
j_gene: TRBJ2-7
v_gene: TRBV20-1

CDR3nt: TGTGCCAGCAGCCAAGGTAACCGGGAAATTTACGAGCAGTACTTC
CDR3aa: CASSQGNREIYEQYF
d_gene: NA
abundance: once
j_gene: TRBJ2-7
v_gene: TRBV4-2

CDR3nt: TGTGCCACCAGTGATCGCGATCAGGGAGGTACGCAGTATTTT
CDR3aa: CATSDRDQGGTQYF
d_gene: NA
abundance: NA
j_gene: TRBJ2-3
v_gene: TRBV24-1

CDR3nt: TGTGCCAGCAGCCATAGCGGGAGCTACTCCTACAATGAGCAGTTCTTC
CDR3aa: CASSHSGSYSYNEQFF
d_gene: TRBD2
abundance: NA
j_gene: TRBJ2-1
v_gene: TRBV7-9

CDR3nt: TGTGCCAGCACCACCGGGACTTTCCTCTCCTACGAGCAGTACTTC
CDR3aa: CASTTGTFLSYEQYF
d_gene: NA
abundance: NA
j_gene: TRBJ2-7
v_gene: TRBV2

CDR3nt: TGTGCCACGGGACAGGGTTACAATGAGCAGTTCTTC
CDR3aa: CATGQGYNEQFF
d_gene: TRBD1
abundance: once
j_gene: TRBJ2-1
v_gene: TRBV24-1

CDR3nt: TGTGCCAGCAGTTGGGGACAGGGCGGCTACGAGCAGTACTTC
CDR3aa: CASSWGQGGYEQYF
d_gene: TRBD1
abundance: NA
j_gene: TRBJ2-7
v_gene: TRBV27

CDR3nt: TGTGCCAGCAGCGGGGGACACCCTGAAGCTTTCTTT
CDR3aa: CASSGGHPEAFF
d_gene: NA
abundance: NA
j_gene: TRBJ1-1
v_gene: TRBV5-6

CDR3nt: TGTGCCAGTCGCATTAGCGGCTTCTACGAGCAGTACTTC
CDR3aa: CASRISGFYEQYF
d_gene: NA
abundance: NA
j_gene: TRBJ2-7
v_gene: TRBV27

CDR3nt: TGTGCCACCAGTGTTGCAGGGGCCTACACCTTC
CDR3aa: CATSVAGAYTF
d_gene: NA
abundance: NA
j_gene: TRBJ1-2
v_gene: TRBV24-1

CDR3nt: TGCGCCAGCAGCCAAGATCAGGGTCGATACAATGAGCAGTTCTTC
CDR3aa: CASSQDQGRYNEQFF
d_gene: NA
abundance: NA
j_gene: TRBJ2-1
v_gene: TRBV4-3

CDR3nt: TGTGCCAGCAGCTCCGGGACTAGCGGTTACGGTTACGAGCAGTACTTC
CDR3aa: CASSSGTSGYGYEQYF
d_gene: TRBD2
abundance: NA
j_gene: TRBJ2-7
v_gene: TRBV6-2/TRBV6-3

CDR3nt: TGTGCCAGCAGTCCAAACATAGATGAGCAGTTCTTC
CDR3aa: CASSPNIDEQFF
d_gene: NA
abundance: NA
j_gene: TRBJ2-1
v_gene: TRBV27

CDR3nt: TGCAGTGCCAAATTTGGGACAGGCCGCTCCTACAATGAGCAGTTCTTC
CDR3aa: CSAKFGTGRSYNEQFF
d_gene: TRBD1
abundance: NA
j_gene: TRBJ2-1
v_gene: TRBV20-1

CDR3nt: TGTGCCACCAGCAGAGAGAGTGAGGGAAAACTGTTTTTT
CDR3aa: CATSRESEGKLFF
d_gene: NA
abundance: NA
j_gene: TRBJ1-4
v_gene: TRBV15

CDR3nt: TGTGCCACCAGCAGAGATCGGTACAATGAGCAGTTCTTC
CDR3aa: CATSRDRYNEQFF
d_gene: NA
abundance: NA
j_gene: TRBJ2-1
v_gene: TRBV15

CDR3nt: TGCAGTGCTAGAGATCGAACAGCTACCTACGAGCAGTACTTC
CDR3aa: CSARDRTATYEQYF
d_gene: NA
abundance: NA
j_gene: TRBJ2-7
v_gene: TRBV20-1

CDR3nt: TGCAGCGCCGCACCTGCAGGGGTTCCTTACTATGGCTACACCTTC
CDR3aa: CSAAPAGVPYYGYTF
d_gene: NA
abundance: NA
j_gene: TRBJ1-2
v_gene: TRBV29-1

CDR3nt: TGTGCCAGCAGCCAACCGGGACTACGCGATGAGCAGTTCTTC
CDR3aa: CASSQPGLRDEQFF
d_gene: TRBD2
abundance: once
j_gene: TRBJ2-1
v_gene: TRBV3-1

CDR3nt: TGTGCCAGCAGCCAAGATCTCGGAGGGAACCCACCTGGGGCCAACGTCCTGACTTTC
CDR3aa: CASSQDLGGNPPGANVLTF
d_gene: NA
abundance: NA
j_gene: TRBJ2-6
v_gene: TRBV3-1

CDR3nt: TGTGCCAGCAAGGATATACCCACAGATACGCAGTATTTT
CDR3aa: CASKDIPTDTQYF
d_gene: NA
abundance: NA
j_gene: TRBJ2-3
v_gene: TRBV7-8

CDR3nt: TGCAGTGCTCCCGGAGGGGGGGAAGGCTACAATGAGCAGTTCTTC
CDR3aa: CSAPGGGEGYNEQFF
d_gene: NA
abundance: NA
j_gene: TRBJ2-1
v_gene: TRBV20-1

CDR3nt: TGTGCCAGCTCACCACCGGGGGACGAGCAGTACTTC
CDR3aa: CASSPPGDEQYF
d_gene: NA
abundance: few
j_gene: TRBJ2-7
v_gene: TRBV18

CDR3nt: TGTGCCAGCAGTGGGGGACAGAACAATGAGCAGTTCTTC
CDR3aa: CASSGGQNNEQFF
d_gene: TRBD1
abundance: NA
j_gene: TRBJ2-1
v_gene: TRBV6-4

CDR3nt: TGTGCCAGCAGGGCAGGGGGTCTCCAGGAGACCCAGTACTTC
CDR3aa: CASRAGGLQETQYF
d_gene: TRBD1
abundance: NA
j_gene: TRBJ2-5
v_gene: TRBV6-5

CDR3nt: TGCAGCGTTGATGGGGGCAACGAGCAGTACTTC
CDR3aa: CSVDGGNEQYF
d_gene: NA
abundance: NA
j_gene: TRBJ2-7
v_gene: TRBV29-1

CDR3nt: TGCGCCAGCAGCCAACTAAGGGACAGGGATGGCTACACCTTC
CDR3aa: CASSQLRDRDGYTF
d_gene: TRBD1
abundance: NA
j_gene: TRBJ1-2
v_gene: TRBV4-3

CDR3nt: TGCGCCAGCAGCTTGGCCGGAAACATTCAGTACTTC
CDR3aa: CASSLAGNIQYF
d_gene: NA
abundance: NA
j_gene: TRBJ2-4
v_gene: TRBV5-1

CDR3nt: TGCGCCAGCAGCTGGGACAGCGCCTACGAGCAGTACTTC
CDR3aa: CASSWDSAYEQYF
d_gene: TRBD1
abundance: NA
j_gene: TRBJ2-7
v_gene: TRBV5-1